Sequencing of this T cell receptor (beta chain) was carried out in a study of T cell responses to AZD1222 COVID-19 vaccine. Notes on the study in general: Only six or seven AZD1222 recipients tested seropositive at baseline. The repertoires were collected only after the peak T cell response.

Trimming pared 3 bases from V and 0 bases from J, leaving 12 bases between. Germline-derived CDR1 and CDR2 are SGHRS and YFSETQ. The CDR3 has 15 amino acids. With respect to this clone: No antigen is known for it.

The repertoire was sequenced with immunoSEQ multiplex PCR; TCRdb's copy has only in-frame clones and lacks some. The data show roughly 130,000 clones, about 90% seen once. The chain is built from TRBV5-1 and TRBJ1-2; tentative D call: TRBD1 (5 bases). The sequence was collected from an adult in good health. This sample comprised peripheral blood, obtained on day 0 of AZD1222 vaccination. CDR3 in amino acids: CASSSGLTPNYGYTF. CDR3 bases: TGCGCCAGCAGCTCGGGACTGACCCCTAACTATGGCTACACCTTC.